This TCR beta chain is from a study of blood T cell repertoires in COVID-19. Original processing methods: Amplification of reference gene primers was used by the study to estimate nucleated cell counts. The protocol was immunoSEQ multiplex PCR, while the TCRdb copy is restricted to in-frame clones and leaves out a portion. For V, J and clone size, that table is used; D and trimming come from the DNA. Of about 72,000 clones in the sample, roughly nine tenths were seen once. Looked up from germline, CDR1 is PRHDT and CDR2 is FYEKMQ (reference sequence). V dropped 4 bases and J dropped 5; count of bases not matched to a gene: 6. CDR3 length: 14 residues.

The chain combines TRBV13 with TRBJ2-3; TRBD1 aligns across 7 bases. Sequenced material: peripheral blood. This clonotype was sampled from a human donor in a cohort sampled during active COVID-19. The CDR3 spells CASSSQGRVDTQYF. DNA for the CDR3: TGTGCCAGCAGCTCACAGGGGCGGGTAGATACGCAGTATTTT.